A selection of T cell receptor beta chains follows, all from one sample in a study of shared clonotypes between healthy human individuals. Generated by immunoSEQ multiplex PCR, the TCRdb table keeps only in-frame clones and is missing some. The sample has over 850,000 clones, about 84% seen once. The material sequenced was memory CD4+ T cells from PBMCs. The receptor source for this set is a man aged 18 to 29 in good health. Some clones in this sample may be carry-over from other donors' samples. Both conserved end residues are part of each CDR3. Fields, in order: D gene, clone size, V gene, J gene, CDR3 protein, CDR3 DNA. A D gene is named only where the DNA matches it firmly. Expanded clones get a size class; other rows say once, few or many, or leave the size out.

d_gene: -; abundance: -; v_gene: TRBV6-6; j_gene: TRBJ2-3; CDR3aa: CASRNQGRRTDTQYF; CDR3nt: TGTGCCAGCAGGAACCAGGGGAGGAGGACAGATACGCAGTATTTT
d_gene: -; abundance: few; v_gene: TRBV18; j_gene: TRBJ2-7; CDR3aa: CASSQGRADDEQYF; CDR3nt: TGTGCCAGCTCGCAGGGTCGCGCAGACGACGAGCAGTACTTC
d_gene: -; abundance: -; v_gene: TRBV29-1; j_gene: TRBJ2-3; CDR3aa: CSVGLDWADTQYF; CDR3nt: TGCAGCGTTGGACTGGACTGGGCGGATACGCAGTATTTT
d_gene: -; abundance: -; v_gene: TRBV7-9; j_gene: TRBJ1-1; CDR3aa: CASSPPVVWEAFF; CDR3nt: TGTGCCAGCAGCCCCCCTGTAGTGTGGGAAGCTTTCTTT
d_gene: -; abundance: -; v_gene: TRBV23-1; j_gene: TRBJ1-1; CDR3aa: CASSLFWTEAFF; CDR3nt: TGCGCCAGCAGTCTGTTTTGGACTGAAGCTTTCTTT
d_gene: TRBD1; abundance: -; v_gene: TRBV11-2; j_gene: TRBJ2-2; CDR3aa: CASSRDRGTGELFF; CDR3nt: TGTGCCAGCAGCCGAGACAGGGGCACCGGGGAGCTGTTTTTT
d_gene: -; abundance: -; v_gene: TRBV5-4; j_gene: TRBJ2-4; CDR3aa: CASSSRAQGSKNIQYF; CDR3nt: TGTGCCAGCAGCTCGAGGGCCCAGGGGTCCAAAAACATTCAGTACTTC
d_gene: -; abundance: many; v_gene: TRBV6-6; j_gene: TRBJ1-2; CDR3aa: CASSYGDTGGYTF; CDR3nt: TGTGCCAGCAGTTACGGGGACACCGGAGGCTACACCTTC
d_gene: -; abundance: -; v_gene: TRBV7-3; j_gene: TRBJ2-2; CDR3aa: CASSFPGTGELFF; CDR3nt: TGTGCCAGCAGCTTTCCGGGCACCGGGGAGCTGTTTTTT
d_gene: -; abundance: -; v_gene: TRBV7-2; j_gene: TRBJ2-3; CDR3aa: CASSFGGVSTDTQYF; CDR3nt: TGTGCCAGCAGCTTTGGTGGGGTAAGCACAGATACGCAGTATTTT
d_gene: TRBD1; abundance: -; v_gene: TRBV5-4; j_gene: TRBJ2-5; CDR3aa: CASSWDRGVETQYF; CDR3nt: TGTGCCAGCAGCTGGGACAGGGGCGTAGAGACCCAGTACTTC
d_gene: TRBD2; abundance: -; v_gene: TRBV11-2; j_gene: TRBJ2-7; CDR3aa: CASSLTLAGTYEQYF; CDR3nt: TGTGCCAGCAGCTTAACATTAGCGGGAACCTACGAGCAGTACTTC
d_gene: -; abundance: -; v_gene: TRBV5-4; j_gene: TRBJ2-5; CDR3aa: CASSLFGGAALETQYF; CDR3nt: TGTGCCAGCAGCTTGTTCGGGGGAGCGGCCTTGGAGACCCAGTACTTC
d_gene: -; abundance: -; v_gene: TRBV5-4; j_gene: TRBJ1-1; CDR3aa: CASSFTGAEAFF; CDR3nt: TGTGCCAGCAGCTTTACGGGGGCTGAAGCTTTCTTT
d_gene: -; abundance: -; v_gene: TRBV29-1; j_gene: TRBJ2-2; CDR3aa: CSVAPGSPGELFF; CDR3nt: TGCAGCGTTGCCCCAGGGAGCCCCGGGGAGCTGTTTTTT
d_gene: -; abundance: -; v_gene: TRBV28; j_gene: TRBJ2-7; CDR3aa: CASSQRQETYEQYF; CDR3nt: TGTGCCAGCAGCCAAAGACAGGAAACCTACGAGCAGTACTTC
d_gene: -; abundance: -; v_gene: TRBV7-9; j_gene: TRBJ2-7; CDR3aa: CASSQTAQTYEQYF; CDR3nt: TGTGCCAGCAGCCAAACTGCCCAAACCTACGAGCAGTACTTC
d_gene: TRBD1; abundance: -; v_gene: TRBV28; j_gene: TRBJ1-2; CDR3aa: CASRTAGTGAYYGYTF; CDR3nt: TGTGCCAGCCGAACAGCCGGGACAGGGGCCTACTATGGCTACACCTTC
d_gene: -; abundance: -; v_gene: TRBV7-9; j_gene: TRBJ1-1; CDR3aa: CASTRLERNTEAFF; CDR3nt: TGTGCCAGCACCCGCCTTGAAAGAAACACTGAAGCTTTCTTT
d_gene: -; abundance: once; v_gene: TRBV19; j_gene: TRBJ2-5; CDR3aa: CASSIAAAQETQYF; CDR3nt: TGTGCCAGTAGTATAGCCGCAGCACAAGAGACCCAGTACTTC
d_gene: -; abundance: once; v_gene: TRBV9; j_gene: TRBJ1-5; CDR3aa: CASSLRGPANQPQHF; CDR3nt: TGTGCCAGCAGCCTGCGGGGGCCCGCAAATCAGCCCCAGCATTTT
d_gene: TRBD1; abundance: few; v_gene: TRBV2; j_gene: TRBJ1-2; CDR3aa: CASSEDRGGGYTF; CDR3nt: TGTGCCAGCAGTGAAGACAGGGGTGGTGGCTACACCTTC
d_gene: -; abundance: -; v_gene: TRBV5-3; j_gene: TRBJ1-1; CDR3aa: CARSLVGINTEAFF; CDR3nt: TGTGCCAGAAGCTTGGTAGGGATCAACACTGAAGCTTTCTTT
d_gene: TRBD2; abundance: -; v_gene: TRBV10-3; j_gene: TRBJ2-7; CDR3aa: CAISEKGPRGSGTYEQYF; CDR3nt: TGTGCCATCAGTGAGAAGGGACCCCGGGGTAGCGGGACCTACGAGCAGTACTTC
d_gene: -; abundance: -; v_gene: TRBV25-1; j_gene: TRBJ2-5; CDR3aa: CASSEVGVLYQETQYF; CDR3nt: TGTGCCAGCAGTGAAGTCGGGGTTTTGTACCAAGAGACCCAGTACTTC
d_gene: TRBD1; abundance: -; v_gene: TRBV10-1; j_gene: TRBJ1-2; CDR3aa: CASRQGQGAGYTF; CDR3nt: TGCGCCAGCAGGCAGGGACAGGGGGCGGGCTACACCTTC
d_gene: TRBD1; abundance: -; v_gene: TRBV6-1; j_gene: TRBJ1-4; CDR3aa: CASSETGTGKEKLFF; CDR3nt: TGTGCCAGCAGCGAAACCGGGACAGGGAAAGAAAAACTGTTTTTT
d_gene: -; abundance: -; v_gene: TRBV11-2; j_gene: TRBJ2-3; CDR3aa: CASSRRGREFLPDTQYF; CDR3nt: TGTGCCAGCAGTCGTAGGGGGCGGGAATTCCTTCCAGATACGCAGTATTTT
d_gene: TRBD2; abundance: -; v_gene: TRBV2; j_gene: TRBJ2-1; CDR3aa: CASSALAGGVNEQFF; CDR3nt: TGTGCCAGCAGCGCCCTAGCGGGAGGGGTCAATGAGCAGTTCTTC
d_gene: -; abundance: -; v_gene: TRBV21-1; j_gene: TRBJ2-7; CDR3aa: CASRKRVDRGLAEQYF; CDR3nt: TGTGCCAGCAGGAAGAGGGTGGACAGGGGTCTCGCCGAGCAGTACTTC
d_gene: -; abundance: -; v_gene: TRBV6-1; j_gene: TRBJ1-3; CDR3aa: CASSGWAGSGNTIYF; CDR3nt: TGTGCCAGCAGTGGGTGGGCAGGCTCTGGAAACACCATATATTTT
d_gene: -; abundance: -; v_gene: TRBV21-1; j_gene: TRBJ2-4; CDR3aa: CASSNRRGRAAKNIQYF; CDR3nt: TGTGCCAGCAGCAACCGGCGGGGTAGAGCGGCCAAAAACATTCAGTACTTC
d_gene: TRBD1; abundance: -; v_gene: TRBV7-2; j_gene: TRBJ2-2; CDR3aa: CASSSGTGLTGELFF; CDR3nt: TGTGCCAGCAGCTCCGGGACAGGGCTCACCGGGGAGCTGTTTTTT
d_gene: TRBD2; abundance: -; v_gene: TRBV25-1; j_gene: TRBJ2-5; CDR3aa: CASSERASGRKETQYF; CDR3nt: TGTGCCAGCAGTGAACGGGCTAGCGGGAGGAAGGAGACCCAGTACTTC
d_gene: TRBD1; abundance: -; v_gene: TRBV7-9; j_gene: TRBJ1-4; CDR3aa: CASSETGISGYGEKLFF; CDR3nt: TGTGCCAGCAGCGAGACAGGGATTTCGGGTTATGGAGAAAAACTGTTTTTT
d_gene: TRBD1; abundance: once; v_gene: TRBV28; j_gene: TRBJ1-2; CDR3aa: CASRMPTTWTGGAGGYTF; CDR3nt: TGTGCCAGCAGGATGCCAACGACCTGGACAGGGGGCGCGGGTGGCTACACCTTC
d_gene: -; abundance: -; v_gene: TRBV6-5; j_gene: TRBJ2-7; CDR3aa: CASKQDSMEEQYF; CDR3nt: TGTGCCAGCAAACAGGATAGCATGGAGGAGCAGTACTTC
d_gene: -; abundance: -; v_gene: TRBV9; j_gene: TRBJ2-3; CDR3aa: CASSLLGGLTGDTQYF; CDR3nt: TGTGCCAGCAGCCTTCTCGGAGGCCTCACGGGAGATACGCAGTATTTT
d_gene: -; abundance: -; v_gene: TRBV11-1; j_gene: TRBJ1-1; CDR3aa: CASSLDDTEAFF; CDR3nt: TGTGCCAGCAGCTTAGATGACACTGAAGCTTTCTTT